This TCR beta chain is from a study of vaccination and CD4 T cells after COVID-19 (dated by TCRdb to 2021 to 2024). With regard to the full study: SARS-CoV-2 positivity had been established in the convalescent patients by nasal swab PCR, and mild disease was recorded in under ten of these patients and severe disease in one. In the convalescent cohort there were six males and four females, among whom were two Hispanic individuals, seven Caucasians, two Asians and one multiracial person. Participants got two doses of the Pfizer-BioNTech BNT162b2 vaccine (n=8) or two doses of the Moderna mRNA-1273 vaccine (n=2). Post-COVID blood samples were collected from convalescent patients a median of roughly 100 days after diagnosis, with a range of roughly 30 to 161 days. The time from the second vaccine dose to post-vaccine blood sampling had a median of around 72 days and ranged from roughly 13 to 241 days. In 10 COVID-19 convalescent patients and a few infection-naive healthy vaccine recipients, the spike-specific CD4+ TCR repertoire before mRNA vaccination was compared with the repertoire after mRNA vaccination. Points the paper makes about the study in general: Of the vaccine-specific clones in convalescent patients, 304 of 307, or nearly all, reacted only to SARS-CoV-2 spike and did not cross-react with common cold coronaviruses. Among convalescent patients, a median around 89% of the SARS-CoV-2-reactive clones seen after vaccination appeared only after vaccination, which suggests priming specific to the vaccine. The median count of SARS-CoV-2-reactive clonotypes went up from 21 after infection to 38 after vaccination, although the change was not significant. Only a relatively small number of convalescent patients were included in the study, and early timepoints following natural infection were not analyzed.

In regard to this clonotype: Its antigen has not been determined. No much larger clonotype is one base removed from it; base qualities were not supplied.

The convalescent patients' positive SARS-CoV-2 PCR tests fell between March and December 2020, which was before the Alpha, Beta and Delta variants emerged in the United States. PBMCs were separated from whole blood using Ficoll-Paque Plus gradient centrifugation and then either used fresh or cryopreserved at -140C. Libraries were constructed by PCR. TCRdb names Illumina iSeq 100 as the instrument used. On the study's bioinformatics: Non-productive sequences were removed, and CDR3s not starting with C, not ending with F or W, or shorter than 7 amino acids were discarded. Using R version 3.6.1, CDR3 homology was evaluated through Levenshtein distances (stringdist) along with unrooted phylogenetic trees (ape). Using fastp trimming at Q25 and MiXCR clonotype assembly, TCRdb reanalyzed the public sequencing data and kept in-frame beta chains. Entries are consolidated by CDR3 protein sequence, retaining the most common genes and DNA. In this record, the V and J calls reflect TCRdb's handling and not the investigators' own analysis. Within this sample are roughly 14,000 distinct CDR3 sequences, with roughly 71% of them counted one time only. The leading ten clones occupy around 1.1% of the sample.

The material sequenced was CD4+ T cells from blood, taken after SARS-CoV-2 vaccination. This receptor was obtained from a human donor who had recovered from COVID-19.

At the DNA level, the sequence is TGCAGTGCTAGAGAGGAACCGAAGAGGACCATATATTTT. Its product reads: CSAREEPKRTIYF. The chain is encoded by TRBV20-1 joined to TRBJ1-3, with the D gene not clear enough to name. V loses 0 bases, J loses 10 bases, and the germline ends lie 13 bases apart. The CDR3 contains 13 residues, cysteine and phenylalanine counted. The sequence is cut down to CDR3 DNA, 39 bases in frame from base 1. In the germline V gene (reference sequence), CDR1 corresponds to DFQATT and CDR2 to SNEGSKA.